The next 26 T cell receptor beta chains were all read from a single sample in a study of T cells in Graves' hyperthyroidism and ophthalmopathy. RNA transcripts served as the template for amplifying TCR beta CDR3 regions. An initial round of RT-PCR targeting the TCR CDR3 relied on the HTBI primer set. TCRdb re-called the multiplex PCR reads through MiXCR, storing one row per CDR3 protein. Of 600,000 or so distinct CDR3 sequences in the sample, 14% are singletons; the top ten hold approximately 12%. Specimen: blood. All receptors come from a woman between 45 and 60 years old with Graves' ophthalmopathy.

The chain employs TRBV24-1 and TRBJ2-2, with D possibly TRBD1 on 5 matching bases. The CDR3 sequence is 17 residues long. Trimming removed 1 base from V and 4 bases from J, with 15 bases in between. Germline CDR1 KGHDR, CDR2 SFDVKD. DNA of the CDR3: TGTGCCACCAGTGATTTTGGTCTCGGCAGGGTCACCGGGGAGCTGTTTTTT. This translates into CATSDFGLGRVTGELFF.

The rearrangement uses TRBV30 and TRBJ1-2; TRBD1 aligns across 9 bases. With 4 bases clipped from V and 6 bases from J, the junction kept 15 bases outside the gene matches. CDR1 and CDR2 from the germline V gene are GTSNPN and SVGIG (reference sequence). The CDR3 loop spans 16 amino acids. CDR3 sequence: CAWNPYRGPLTDGYTF. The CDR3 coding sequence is TGTGCCTGGAATCCATACAGGGGGCCTCTCACTGATGGCTACACCTTC.

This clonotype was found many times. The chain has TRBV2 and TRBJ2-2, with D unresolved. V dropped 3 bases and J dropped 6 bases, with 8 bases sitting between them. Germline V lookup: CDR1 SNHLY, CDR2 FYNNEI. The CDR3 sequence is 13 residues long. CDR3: CASSEVAAGELFF. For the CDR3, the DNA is TGTGCCAGCAGTGAGGTAGCAGCCGGGGAGCTGTTTTTT. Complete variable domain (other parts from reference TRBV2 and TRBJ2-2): EPEVTQTPSHQVTQMGQEVILRCVPISNHLYFYWYRQILGQKVEFLVSFYNNEISEKSEIFDDQFSVERPDGSNFTLKIRSTKLEDSAMYFCASSEVAAGELFFGEGSRLTVL.

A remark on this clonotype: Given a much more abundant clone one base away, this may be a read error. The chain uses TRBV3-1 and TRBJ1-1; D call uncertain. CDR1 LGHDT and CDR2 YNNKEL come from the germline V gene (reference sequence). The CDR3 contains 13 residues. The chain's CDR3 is CASGHLRNTEAFF. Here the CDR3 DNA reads TGTGCCAGCGGCCATTTGCGGAACACTGAAGCTTTCTTT.

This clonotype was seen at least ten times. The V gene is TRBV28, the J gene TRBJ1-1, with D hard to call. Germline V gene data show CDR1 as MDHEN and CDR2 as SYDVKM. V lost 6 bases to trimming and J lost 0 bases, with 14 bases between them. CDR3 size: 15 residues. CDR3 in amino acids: CASRPSRPMNTEAFF. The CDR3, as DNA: TGTGCCAGCAGACCATCCCGGCCCATGAACACTGAAGCTTTCTTT. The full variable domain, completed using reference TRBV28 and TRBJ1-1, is DVKVTQSSRYLVKRTGEKVFLECVQDMDHENMFWYRQDPGLGLRLIYFSYDVKMKEKGDIPEGYSVSREKKERFSLILESASTNQTSMYLCASRPSRPMNTEAFFGQGTRLTVV.

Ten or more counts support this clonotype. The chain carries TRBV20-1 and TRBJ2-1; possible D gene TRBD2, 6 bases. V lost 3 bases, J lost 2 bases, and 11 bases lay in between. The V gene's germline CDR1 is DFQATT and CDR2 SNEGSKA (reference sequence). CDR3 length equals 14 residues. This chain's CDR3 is CSASRTTTYNEQFF. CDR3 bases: TGCAGTGCTAGCCGGACTACGACCTACAATGAGCAGTTCTTC.

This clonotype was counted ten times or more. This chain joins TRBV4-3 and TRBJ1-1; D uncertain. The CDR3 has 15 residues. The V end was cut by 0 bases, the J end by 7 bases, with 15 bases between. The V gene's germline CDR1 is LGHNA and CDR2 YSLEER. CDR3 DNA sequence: TGCGCCAGCAGCCAAGATCATGAGGCCGGGAATGAAGCTTTCTTT. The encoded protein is CASSQDHEAGNEAFF.

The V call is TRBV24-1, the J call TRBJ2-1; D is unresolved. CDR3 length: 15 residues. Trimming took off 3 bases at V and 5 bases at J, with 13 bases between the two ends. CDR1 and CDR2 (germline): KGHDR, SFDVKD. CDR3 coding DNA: TGTGCCACCAGTGATATTCACCTAAGTGACAATGAGCAGTTCTTC. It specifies CATSDIHLSDNEQFF.

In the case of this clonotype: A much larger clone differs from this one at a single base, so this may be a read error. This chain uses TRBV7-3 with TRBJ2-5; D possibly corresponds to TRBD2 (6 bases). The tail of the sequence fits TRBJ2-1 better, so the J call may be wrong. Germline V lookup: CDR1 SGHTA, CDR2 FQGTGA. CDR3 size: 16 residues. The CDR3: CASSVAVNLDQETQFF. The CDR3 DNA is TGTGCCAGCAGCGTAGCGGTGAACCTCGATCAAGAGACCCAGTTCTTC.

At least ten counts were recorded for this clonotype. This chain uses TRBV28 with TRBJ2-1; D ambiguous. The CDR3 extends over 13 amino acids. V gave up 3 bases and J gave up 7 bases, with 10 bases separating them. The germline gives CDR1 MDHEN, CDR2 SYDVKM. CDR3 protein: CASSFSRSNEQFF. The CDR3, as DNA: TGTGCCAGCAGTTTCTCCAGGTCAAATGAGCAGTTCTTC.

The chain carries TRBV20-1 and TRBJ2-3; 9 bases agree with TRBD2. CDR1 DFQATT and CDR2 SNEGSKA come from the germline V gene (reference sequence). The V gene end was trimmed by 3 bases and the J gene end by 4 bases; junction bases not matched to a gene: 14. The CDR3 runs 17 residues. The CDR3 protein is CSASGLAGPQAADTQYF. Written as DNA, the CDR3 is TGCAGTGCTAGTGGGCTAGCGGGACCCCAGGCGGCAGATACGCAGTATTTT.

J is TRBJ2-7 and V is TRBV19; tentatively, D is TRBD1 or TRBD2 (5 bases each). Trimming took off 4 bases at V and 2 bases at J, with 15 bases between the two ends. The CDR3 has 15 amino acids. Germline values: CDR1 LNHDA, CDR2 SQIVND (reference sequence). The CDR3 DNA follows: TGTGCCAGTAGTAGAGGGGCTCAACGAACCTACGAGCAGTACTTC. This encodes CASSRGAQRTYEQYF.

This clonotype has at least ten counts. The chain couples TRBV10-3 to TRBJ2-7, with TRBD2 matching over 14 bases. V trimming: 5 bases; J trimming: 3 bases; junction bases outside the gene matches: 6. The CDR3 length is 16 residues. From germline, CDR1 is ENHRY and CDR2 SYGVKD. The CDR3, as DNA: TGTGCCATCAGTCACTATGGGACTAGCGGGAGCTACGAGCAGTACTTC. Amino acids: CAISHYGTSGSYEQYF.

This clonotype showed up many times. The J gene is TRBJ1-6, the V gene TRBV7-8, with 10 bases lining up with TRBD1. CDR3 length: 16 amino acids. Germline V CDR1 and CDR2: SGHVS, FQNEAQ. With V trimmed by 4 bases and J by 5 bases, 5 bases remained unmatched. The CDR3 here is CASSSTGGGNNSPLHF. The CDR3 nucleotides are TGTGCCAGCAGCTCGACAGGGGGCGGGAATAATTCACCCCTCCACTTT.

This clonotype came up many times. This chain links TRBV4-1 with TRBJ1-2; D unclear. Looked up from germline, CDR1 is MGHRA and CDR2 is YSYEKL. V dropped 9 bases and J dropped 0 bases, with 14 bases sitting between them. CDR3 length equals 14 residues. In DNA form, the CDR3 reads TGCGCCAGTAGTCACGCTCAAGCTAACTATGGCTACACCTTC. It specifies CASSHAQANYGYTF.

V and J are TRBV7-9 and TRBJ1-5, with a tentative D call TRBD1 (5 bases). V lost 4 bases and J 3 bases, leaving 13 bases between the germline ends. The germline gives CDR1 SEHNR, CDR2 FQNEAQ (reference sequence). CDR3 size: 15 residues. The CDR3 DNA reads TGTGCCAGCAGCTCAGGAAGGGGTATCAATCAGCCCCAGCATTTT. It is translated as CASSSGRGINQPQHF.

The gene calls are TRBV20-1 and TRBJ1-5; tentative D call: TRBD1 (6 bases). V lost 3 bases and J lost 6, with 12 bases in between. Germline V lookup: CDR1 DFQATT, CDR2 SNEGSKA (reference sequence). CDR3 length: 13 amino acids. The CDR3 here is CSASMGASQPQHF. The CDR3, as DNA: TGCAGTGCTAGTATGGGGGCAAGTCAGCCCCAGCATTTT.

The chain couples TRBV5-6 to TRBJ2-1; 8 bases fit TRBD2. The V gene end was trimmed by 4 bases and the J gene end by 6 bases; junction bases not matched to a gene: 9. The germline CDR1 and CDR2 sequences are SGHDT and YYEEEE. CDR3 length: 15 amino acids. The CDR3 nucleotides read TGTGCCAGCAGCCCGTCGGGGGGGGGGGGCAATGAGCAGTTCTTC. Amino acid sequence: CASSPSGGGGNEQFF.

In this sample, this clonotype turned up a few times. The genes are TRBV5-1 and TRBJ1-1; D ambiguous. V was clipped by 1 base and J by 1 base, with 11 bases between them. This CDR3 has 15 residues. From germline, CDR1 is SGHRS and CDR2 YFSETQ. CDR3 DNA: TGCGCCAGCAGCTTGTCCGCATCTAGGAACACTGAAGCTTTCTTT. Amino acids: CASSLSASRNTEAFF.

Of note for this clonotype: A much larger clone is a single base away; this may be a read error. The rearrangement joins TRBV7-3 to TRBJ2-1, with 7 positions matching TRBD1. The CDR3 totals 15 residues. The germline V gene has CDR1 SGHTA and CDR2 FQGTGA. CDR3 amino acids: CSSREGGSSYNEQFF. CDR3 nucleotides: TGTTCCAGCAGGGAAGGGGGCAGCTCCTACAATGAGCAGTTCTTC.

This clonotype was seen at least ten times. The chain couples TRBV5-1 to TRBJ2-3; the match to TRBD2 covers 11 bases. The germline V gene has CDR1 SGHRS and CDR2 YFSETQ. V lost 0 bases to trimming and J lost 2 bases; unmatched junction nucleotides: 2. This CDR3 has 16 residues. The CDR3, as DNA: TGCGCCAGCAGCTTGGGACTAGCGGGAACCACAGATACGCAGTATTTT. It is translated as CASSLGLAGTTDTQYF.

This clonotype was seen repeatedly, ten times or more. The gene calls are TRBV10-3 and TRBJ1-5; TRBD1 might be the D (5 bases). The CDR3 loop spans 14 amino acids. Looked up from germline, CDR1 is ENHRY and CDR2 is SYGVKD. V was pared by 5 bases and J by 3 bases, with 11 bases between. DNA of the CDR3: TGTGCCATCAGTCCAGGGAACTACAATCAGCCCCAGCATTTT. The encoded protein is CAISPGNYNQPQHF.

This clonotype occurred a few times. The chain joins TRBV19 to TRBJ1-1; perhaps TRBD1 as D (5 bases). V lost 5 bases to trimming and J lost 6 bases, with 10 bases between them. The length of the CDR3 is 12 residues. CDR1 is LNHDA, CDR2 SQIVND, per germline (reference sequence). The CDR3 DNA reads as TGTGCCAGTAGTCAACGGGGACCTGAAGCTTTCTTT. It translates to CASSQRGPEAFF.

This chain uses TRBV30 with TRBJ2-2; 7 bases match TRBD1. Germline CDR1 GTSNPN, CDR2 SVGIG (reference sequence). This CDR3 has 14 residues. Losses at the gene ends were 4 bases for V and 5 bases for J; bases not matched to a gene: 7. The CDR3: CAWKRQGVTGELFF. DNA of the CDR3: TGTGCCTGGAAAAGACAGGGAGTGACCGGGGAGCTGTTTTTT.

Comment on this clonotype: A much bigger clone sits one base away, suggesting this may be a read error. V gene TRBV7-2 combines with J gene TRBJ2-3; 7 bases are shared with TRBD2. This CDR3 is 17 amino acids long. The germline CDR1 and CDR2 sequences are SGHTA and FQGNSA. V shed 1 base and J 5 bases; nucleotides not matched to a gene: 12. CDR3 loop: CASSLDGAGTDIDTQYF. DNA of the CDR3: TGTGCCAGCAGCTTAGATGGAGCGGGGACGGACATAGATACGCAGTATTTT.

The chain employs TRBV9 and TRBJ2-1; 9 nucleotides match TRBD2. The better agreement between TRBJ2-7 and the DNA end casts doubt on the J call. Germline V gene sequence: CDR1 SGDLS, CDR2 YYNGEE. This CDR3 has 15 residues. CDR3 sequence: CASSAGTSSYNEQYF. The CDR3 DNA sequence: TGTGCCAGCAGCGCCGGGACTAGCTCCTACAATGAGCAGTACTTC.